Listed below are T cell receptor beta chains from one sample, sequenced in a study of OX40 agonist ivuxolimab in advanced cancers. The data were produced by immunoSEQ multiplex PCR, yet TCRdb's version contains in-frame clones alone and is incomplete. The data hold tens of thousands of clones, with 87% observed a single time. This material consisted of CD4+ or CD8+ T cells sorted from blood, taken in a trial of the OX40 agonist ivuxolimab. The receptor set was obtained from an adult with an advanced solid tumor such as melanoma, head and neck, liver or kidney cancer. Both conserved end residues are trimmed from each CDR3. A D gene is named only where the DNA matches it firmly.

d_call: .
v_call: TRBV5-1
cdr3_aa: ASSLSSQETQY

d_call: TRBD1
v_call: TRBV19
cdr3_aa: ASSMTGGNQPQH

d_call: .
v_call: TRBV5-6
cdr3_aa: ASSLGWAGEEQY

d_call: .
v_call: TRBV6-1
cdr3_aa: ASSSGATNEKLF

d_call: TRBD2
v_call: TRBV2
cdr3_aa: ASSPAGGPDTQY

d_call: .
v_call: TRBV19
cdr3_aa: ASSIALNQPQH

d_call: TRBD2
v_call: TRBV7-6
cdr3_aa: ASSPQRGVGEQY

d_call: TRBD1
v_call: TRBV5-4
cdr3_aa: ASNKQGDTGELF

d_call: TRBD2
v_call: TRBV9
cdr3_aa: ASSPSAGTSGGDTQY

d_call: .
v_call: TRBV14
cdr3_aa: ASSSRGTAFPYEQY

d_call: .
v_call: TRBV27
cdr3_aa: ASSYTPWAEAF

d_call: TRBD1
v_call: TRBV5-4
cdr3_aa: ASSRKGTGGELF

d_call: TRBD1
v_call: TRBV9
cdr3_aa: ASSVRTGAGNTIY

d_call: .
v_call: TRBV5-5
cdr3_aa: ASSSSIGSAGANVLT

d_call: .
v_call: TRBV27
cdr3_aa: ASRDTNVGEKLF

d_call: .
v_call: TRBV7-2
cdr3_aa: ASSGVRGWTGELF

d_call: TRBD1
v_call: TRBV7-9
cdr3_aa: ASSLTGVSGNTIY

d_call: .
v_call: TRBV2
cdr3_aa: ASTQRSTDTQY

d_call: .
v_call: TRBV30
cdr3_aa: AWSRGLIDTQY

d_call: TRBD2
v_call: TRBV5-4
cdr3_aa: ASSVVASGGGELF

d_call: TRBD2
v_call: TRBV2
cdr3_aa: ATPSGGVSTDTQY

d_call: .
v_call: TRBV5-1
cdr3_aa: ASKQATANEKLF

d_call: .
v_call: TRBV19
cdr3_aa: ASSAQGGQPQH

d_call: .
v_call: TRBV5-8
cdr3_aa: ASSKSSGLSTDTQY

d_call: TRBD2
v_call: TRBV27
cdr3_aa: ASSAREGDTQY

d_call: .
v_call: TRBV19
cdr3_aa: ASSARTVNTEAF

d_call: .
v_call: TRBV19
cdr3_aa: ASSIRGQGLNQPQH

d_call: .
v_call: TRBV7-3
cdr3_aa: ASSLGGFDTDTQY

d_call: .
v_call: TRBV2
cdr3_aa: ASTPGRANTGELF

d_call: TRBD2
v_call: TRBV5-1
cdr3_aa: ASSPGGSGNHEQY

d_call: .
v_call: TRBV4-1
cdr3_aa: ASSQDGTRRGQPQH

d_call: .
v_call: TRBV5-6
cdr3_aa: ASSLRDGGTEKLF

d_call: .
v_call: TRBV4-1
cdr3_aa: ASSQEVSQSRELF

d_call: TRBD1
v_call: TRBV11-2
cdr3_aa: ASSERQGMGEAF

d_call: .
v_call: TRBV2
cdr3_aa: ASNEGGEYEKLF

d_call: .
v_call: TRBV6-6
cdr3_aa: ASSLPQGQAGELF

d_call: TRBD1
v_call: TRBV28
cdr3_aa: ASSSPGTGGTYEQY

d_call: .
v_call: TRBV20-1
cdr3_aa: STGGYGAY

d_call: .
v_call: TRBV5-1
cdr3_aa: ASSTQGNHNEKLF

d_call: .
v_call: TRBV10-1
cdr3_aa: ASSVPRRRENNEQF

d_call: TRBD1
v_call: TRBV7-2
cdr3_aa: ASSPRWTGPQY